These T cell receptor beta chains were read from a single sample in a study of T-cell reconstitution after alpha-beta-depleted transplantation in children. One entry per CDR3 protein results from TCRdb running MiXCR on the PCR reads. The table includes around 680,000 distinct CDR3 sequences, about 15% detected once. Material: PBMCs from the stem cell graft donor, obtained from the stem cell graft. The origin of the receptors is a human donor who donated a stem cell graft to a child with acute myeloid leukemia. CDR3s include the opening cysteine and the closing phenylalanine or tryptophan. The D gene is left open where the match is weak. Size is stated for part of the rows, as once, few or many counts, or as a class when the clone is expanded.

j_call: TRBJ1-1
v_call: TRBV7-2
clone_size: few
d_call: TRBD1
cdr3_aa: CASRLTGVTEAFF
cdr3_nt: TGTGCCAGCCGTTTAACAGGGGTCACTGAAGCTTTCTTT

j_call: TRBJ1-2
v_call: TRBV11-2
clone_size: -
d_call: -
cdr3_aa: CASSLGAHNGYTF
cdr3_nt: TGTGCCAGCAGCTTAGGGGCGCATAATGGCTACACCTTC

j_call: TRBJ2-7
v_call: TRBV18
clone_size: few
d_call: -
cdr3_aa: CASSPPPQGDEQYF
cdr3_nt: TGTGCCAGCTCACCACCCCCTCAGGGTGACGAGCAGTACTTC

j_call: TRBJ2-7
v_call: TRBV20-1
clone_size: many
d_call: -
cdr3_aa: CSAKPGSSYEQYF
cdr3_nt: TGCAGTGCCAAGCCAGGGAGCTCCTACGAGCAGTACTTC

j_call: TRBJ2-3
v_call: TRBV15
clone_size: once
d_call: TRBD2
cdr3_aa: CATSEESGGDTDTQYF
cdr3_nt: TGTGCCACCAGTGAAGAGAGCGGGGGGGACACAGATACGCAGTATTTT

j_call: TRBJ2-5
v_call: TRBV24-1
clone_size: many
d_call: -
cdr3_aa: CATSDSSTSETQYF
cdr3_nt: TGTGCCACCAGTGACAGCTCCACCTCGGAGACCCAGTACTTC

j_call: TRBJ1-1
v_call: TRBV13
clone_size: -
d_call: TRBD1
cdr3_aa: CASSSGTGLLTEAFF
cdr3_nt: TGTGCCAGCAGCTCCGGGACAGGGCTCCTTACTGAAGCTTTCTTT

j_call: TRBJ2-7
v_call: TRBV15
clone_size: -
d_call: -
cdr3_aa: CATSRGGWSYEQYF
cdr3_nt: TGTGCCACCAGCAGAGGCGGTTGGTCCTACGAGCAGTACTTC

j_call: TRBJ2-1
v_call: TRBV4-1
clone_size: -
d_call: TRBD2
cdr3_aa: CASSQLGLAGNEQFF
cdr3_nt: TGCGCCAGCAGCCAGCTGGGACTAGCGGGCAATGAGCAGTTCTTC

j_call: TRBJ1-5
v_call: TRBV15
clone_size: many
d_call: -
cdr3_aa: CATRGSGFNQPQHF
cdr3_nt: TGTGCCACCAGGGGGTCAGGGTTCAATCAGCCCCAGCATTTT

j_call: TRBJ2-7
v_call: TRBV9
clone_size: few
d_call: -
cdr3_aa: CASSVRAMGEQYF
cdr3_nt: TGTGCCAGCAGCGTTAGGGCCATGGGCGAGCAGTACTTC

j_call: TRBJ2-5
v_call: TRBV4-2
clone_size: many
d_call: -
cdr3_aa: CASSDPRRQETQYF
cdr3_nt: TGTGCCAGCAGCGATCCCAGGCGGCAAGAGACCCAGTACTTC

j_call: TRBJ2-5
v_call: TRBV20-1
clone_size: many
d_call: TRBD2
cdr3_aa: CSDGGFVGKTQYF
cdr3_nt: TGCAGTGACGGGGGGTTCGTCGGTAAGACCCAGTACTTC

j_call: TRBJ1-3
v_call: TRBV20-1
clone_size: many
d_call: -
cdr3_aa: CSAPDVRGSSGNTIYF
cdr3_nt: TGCAGTGCCCCCGACGTGCGCGGGAGCTCTGGAAACACCATATATTTT

j_call: TRBJ2-7
v_call: TRBV11-2
clone_size: -
d_call: TRBD1
cdr3_aa: CASSRGVRDRGYEQYF
cdr3_nt: TGTGCCAGCAGCCGGGGGGTACGGGACAGGGGATACGAGCAGTACTTC

j_call: TRBJ2-1
v_call: TRBV12-3/TRBV12-4
clone_size: -
d_call: TRBD2
cdr3_aa: CASSEGGGYFYNEQFF
cdr3_nt: TGTGCCAGCAGTGAGGGCGGGGGGTATTTCTACAATGAGCAGTTCTTC

j_call: TRBJ1-2
v_call: TRBV20-1
clone_size: -
d_call: -
cdr3_aa: CSAGRGATANYGYTF
cdr3_nt: TGCAGTGCTGGGAGGGGGGCCACGGCTAACTATGGCTACACCTTC

j_call: TRBJ2-7
v_call: TRBV7-9
clone_size: -
d_call: -
cdr3_aa: CASSFPAVSYEQYF
cdr3_nt: TGTGCCAGCAGCTTCCCAGCGGTCTCCTACGAGCAGTACTTC

j_call: TRBJ1-4
v_call: TRBV4-3
clone_size: -
d_call: -
cdr3_aa: CASSPGVAREKLFF
cdr3_nt: TGCGCCAGCAGCCCCGGGGTGGCTAGGGAAAAACTGTTTTTT

j_call: TRBJ1-1
v_call: TRBV5-1
clone_size: few
d_call: -
cdr3_aa: CASRTENTEAFF
cdr3_nt: TGCGCCAGCAGGACTGAGAACACTGAAGCTTTCTTT

j_call: TRBJ1-1
v_call: TRBV20-1
clone_size: -
d_call: TRBD1
cdr3_aa: CSVREQGAEGTEAFF
cdr3_nt: TGCAGTGTCAGGGAACAGGGGGCGGAGGGCACTGAAGCTTTCTTT

j_call: TRBJ2-7
v_call: TRBV4-3
clone_size: many
d_call: -
cdr3_aa: CASSLDSQAYEQYF
cdr3_nt: TGCGCCAGCAGCCTCGACAGTCAGGCCTACGAGCAGTACTTC

j_call: TRBJ2-1
v_call: TRBV24-1
clone_size: -
d_call: TRBD2
cdr3_aa: CATSPSGGDDEQFF
cdr3_nt: TGTGCCACCAGTCCGAGCGGGGGGGATGATGAGCAGTTCTTC

j_call: TRBJ2-1
v_call: TRBV29-1
clone_size: many
d_call: -
cdr3_aa: CSAQRGGTFNEQFF
cdr3_nt: TGCAGCGCACAAAGGGGGGGGACTTTCAATGAGCAGTTCTTC

j_call: TRBJ2-1
v_call: TRBV20-1
clone_size: many
d_call: TRBD2
cdr3_aa: CSAPDTSGGDEQFF
cdr3_nt: TGCAGTGCCCCAGACACTAGCGGGGGTGATGAGCAGTTCTTC

j_call: TRBJ2-3
v_call: TRBV12-3/TRBV12-4
clone_size: -
d_call: -
cdr3_aa: CASSLGGVDRGPDTQYF
cdr3_nt: TGTGCCAGCAGCCTAGGGGGGGTCGATCGGGGGCCAGATACGCAGTATTTT

j_call: TRBJ2-5
v_call: TRBV7-2
clone_size: few
d_call: TRBD2
cdr3_aa: CASSPRTGTRSQETQYF
cdr3_nt: TGTGCCAGCAGCCCAAGAACCGGGACTAGATCCCAAGAGACCCAGTACTTC

j_call: TRBJ2-1
v_call: TRBV6-5
clone_size: many
d_call: TRBD1
cdr3_aa: CASSSGTGLYNEQFF
cdr3_nt: TGTGCCAGCAGTTCCGGGACAGGTCTTTACAATGAGCAGTTCTTC

j_call: TRBJ2-1
v_call: TRBV12-3/TRBV12-4
clone_size: many
d_call: TRBD1
cdr3_aa: CASTGQGALYNEQFF
cdr3_nt: TGTGCCAGCACCGGACAGGGGGCCCTCTACAATGAGCAGTTCTTC

j_call: TRBJ2-5
v_call: TRBV29-1
clone_size: many
d_call: TRBD1
cdr3_aa: CSVEDTRQGMETQYF
cdr3_nt: TGCAGCGTTGAGGACACCCGACAGGGGATGGAGACCCAGTACTTC

j_call: TRBJ2-7
v_call: TRBV5-1
clone_size: many
d_call: -
cdr3_aa: CASTTSSGYEQYF
cdr3_nt: TGCGCCAGCACTACATCGTCGGGTTACGAGCAGTACTTC

j_call: TRBJ1-1
v_call: TRBV20-1
clone_size: many
d_call: -
cdr3_aa: CSARAPEGFGTEAFF
cdr3_nt: TGCAGTGCTAGAGCCCCAGAGGGCTTTGGCACTGAAGCTTTCTTT

j_call: TRBJ2-5
v_call: TRBV29-1
clone_size: many
d_call: TRBD2
cdr3_aa: CSVVRGDPQETQYF
cdr3_nt: TGCAGCGTTGTTCGGGGGGACCCTCAAGAGACCCAGTACTTC

j_call: TRBJ1-1
v_call: TRBV6-1
clone_size: many
d_call: TRBD1
cdr3_aa: CASRLLGTGDHTEAFF
cdr3_nt: TGTGCCAGCAGACTCTTAGGGACAGGGGATCACACTGAAGCTTTCTTT

j_call: TRBJ1-1
v_call: TRBV20-1
clone_size: many
d_call: -
cdr3_aa: CSARFQVNTEAFF
cdr3_nt: TGCAGTGCTAGATTTCAGGTGAACACTGAAGCTTTCTTT

j_call: TRBJ1-6
v_call: TRBV12-3/TRBV12-4
clone_size: few
d_call: -
cdr3_aa: CASSVRGNSPLHF
cdr3_nt: TGTGCCAGCAGTGTCCGTGGGAATTCACCCCTCCACTTT

j_call: TRBJ2-4
v_call: TRBV5-1
clone_size: -
d_call: TRBD2
cdr3_aa: CASSWTSGIKNIQYF
cdr3_nt: TGCGCCAGCAGCTGGACTAGCGGGATTAAAAACATTCAGTACTTC